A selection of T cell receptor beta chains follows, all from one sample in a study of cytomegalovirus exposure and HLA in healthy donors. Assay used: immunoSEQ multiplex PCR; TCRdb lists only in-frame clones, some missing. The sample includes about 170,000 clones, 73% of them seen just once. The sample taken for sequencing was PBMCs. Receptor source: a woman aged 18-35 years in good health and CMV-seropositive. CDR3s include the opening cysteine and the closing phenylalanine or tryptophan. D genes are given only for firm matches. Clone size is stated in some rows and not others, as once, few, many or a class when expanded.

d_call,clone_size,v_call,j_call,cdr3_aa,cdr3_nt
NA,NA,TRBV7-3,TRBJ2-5,CASSLYDRRGTQYF,TGTGCCAGCAGCTTATACGATCGCCGAGGGACCCAGTACTTC
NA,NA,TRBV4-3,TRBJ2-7,CASSQGAVSYEQYF,TGCGCCAGCAGCCAAGGCGCGGTCTCCTACGAGCAGTACTTC
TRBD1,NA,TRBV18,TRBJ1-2,CASSRDSLYGYTF,TGTGCCAGCTCACGGGACAGCCTCTATGGCTACACCTTC
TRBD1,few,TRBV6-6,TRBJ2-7,CASSQNDRGDDEQYF,TGTGCCAGCAGTCAAAACGACAGGGGTGACGACGAGCAGTACTTC
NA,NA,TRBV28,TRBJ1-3,CASSRTGTTGNTIYF,TGTGCCAGCAGTCGCACCGGGACAACTGGAAACACCATATATTTT
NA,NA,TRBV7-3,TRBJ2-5,CASSLEGRGETQYF,TGTGCCAGCAGCTTAGAGGGTCGGGGGGAGACCCAGTACTTC
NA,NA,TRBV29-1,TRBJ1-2,CSVEDRGTYGYTF,TGCAGCGTTGAAGATCGCGGAACCTATGGCTACACCTTC
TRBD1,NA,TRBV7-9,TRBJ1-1,CASSPRQGENTEAFF,TGTGCCAGCAGCCCTAGACAGGGTGAGAACACTGAAGCTTTCTTT
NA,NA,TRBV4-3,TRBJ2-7,CASSQDRTHEQYF,TGCGCCAGCAGCCAAGATAGAACCCACGAGCAGTACTTC
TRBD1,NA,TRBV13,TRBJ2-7,CASSPRDRPYEQYF,TGTGCCAGCAGCCCTAGGGACAGGCCCTACGAGCAGTACTTC
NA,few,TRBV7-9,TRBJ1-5,CSSSPGTQVNQPQHF,TGTTCCAGCAGCCCCGGTACCCAGGTTAATCAGCCCCAGCATTTT
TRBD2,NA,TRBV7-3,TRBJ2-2,CASSPKGGAGANTGELFF,TGTGCCAGCAGCCCTAAGGGTGGAGCGGGGGCAAACACCGGGGAGCTGTTTTTT
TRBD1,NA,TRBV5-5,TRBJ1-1,CASSLAGQGKNTEAFF,TGTGCCAGCAGCTTGGCAGGACAGGGTAAGAACACTGAAGCTTTCTTT
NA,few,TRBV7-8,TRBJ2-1,CASSLGWGGHEQFF,TGTGCCAGCAGCTTAGGGTGGGGGGGCCATGAGCAGTTCTTC
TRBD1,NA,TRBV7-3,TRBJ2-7,CASSSTGGGEQYF,TGTGCCAGCAGCTCGACAGGGGGCGGCGAGCAGTACTTC
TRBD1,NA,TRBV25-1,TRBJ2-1,CASSEPDRPGDEQFF,TGTGCCAGCAGTGAACCGGACAGGCCCGGAGATGAGCAGTTCTTC
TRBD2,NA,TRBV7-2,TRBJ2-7,CASSTGGPYEQYF,TGTGCCAGCAGTACGGGGGGGCCCTACGAGCAGTACTTC
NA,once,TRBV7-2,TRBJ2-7,CASSHRAEAAAEQYF,TGTGCCAGCAGCCACCGTGCAGAGGCTGCAGCCGAGCAGTACTTC
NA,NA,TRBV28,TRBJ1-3,CASIPGMSEGNTIYF,TGTGCCAGCATCCCGGGAATGAGTGAAGGAAACACCATATATTTT
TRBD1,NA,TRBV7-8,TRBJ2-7,CASSLGGQLYEQYF,TGTGCCAGCAGCTTAGGGGGACAGCTATACGAGCAGTACTTC
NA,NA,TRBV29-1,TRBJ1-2,CSVGQSNYGYTF,TGCAGCGTCGGACAGTCTAACTATGGCTACACCTTC
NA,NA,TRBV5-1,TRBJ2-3,CASSPDRSTDTQYF,TGCGCCAGCAGCCCAGATCGAAGCACAGATACGCAGTATTTT
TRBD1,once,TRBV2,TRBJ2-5,CASSIGTGLQETQYF,TGTGCCAGCAGCATCGGGACAGGGCTTCAAGAGACCCAGTACTTC
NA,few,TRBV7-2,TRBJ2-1,CASSLQRGGLGEQFF,TGTGCCAGCAGCTTACAAAGGGGGGGCCTGGGTGAGCAGTTCTTC
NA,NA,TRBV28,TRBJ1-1,CASSWEIPPSAFF,TGTGCCAGCAGTTGGGAGATCCCCCCCTCAGCTTTCTTT
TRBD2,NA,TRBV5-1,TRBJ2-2,CASSLPAGGGPNTGELFF,TGCGCCAGCAGCTTACCCGCGGGGGGCGGACCGAACACCGGGGAGCTGTTTTTT
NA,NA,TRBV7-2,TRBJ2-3,CATSPQGSFTDTQYF,TGTGCCACCTCGCCGCAGGGCAGTTTCACAGATACGCAGTATTTT
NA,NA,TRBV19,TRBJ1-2,CASRDRNYGYTF,TGTGCCAGTAGGGACAGAAATTATGGCTACACCTTC
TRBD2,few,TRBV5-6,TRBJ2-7,CASSPGLAGVYSYEQYF,TGTGCCAGCAGCCCCGGACTAGCGGGGGTCTACTCCTACGAGCAGTACTTC
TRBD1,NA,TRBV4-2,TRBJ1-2,CASSPTGAGYGYTF,TGTGCCAGCAGCCCGACAGGGGCGGGCTATGGCTACACCTTC
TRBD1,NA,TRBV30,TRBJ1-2,CAWSPRGDLYGYTF,TGTGCCTGGAGTCCCAGGGGGGATCTCTATGGCTACACCTTC
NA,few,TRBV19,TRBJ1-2,CASTPTGFNYGYTF,TGTGCCAGTACTCCTACGGGGTTTAACTATGGCTACACCTTC
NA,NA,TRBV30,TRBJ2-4,CAWSLGSKNIQYF,TGTGCCTGGAGTCTGGGCTCTAAAAACATTCAGTACTTC
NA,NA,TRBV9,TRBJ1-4,CASSQFSQGQKLFF,TGTGCCAGCAGCCAATTTTCTCAGGGCCAAAAACTGTTTTTT
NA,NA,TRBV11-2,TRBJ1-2,CASSSGGGGYGYTF,TGTGCCAGCAGCTCCGGGGGAGGAGGGTATGGCTACACCTTC
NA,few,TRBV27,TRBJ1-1,CASSLSQGGTEAFF,TGTGCCAGCAGTTTATCGCAGGGAGGGACTGAAGCTTTCTTT
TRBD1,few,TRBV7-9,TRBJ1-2,CASSLRQGSDGYTF,TGTGCCAGCAGCCTTCGACAGGGATCGGATGGCTACACCTTC
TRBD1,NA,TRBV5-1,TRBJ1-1,CASSSGTANTEAFF,TGCGCCAGCAGCTCCGGGACAGCCAACACTGAAGCTTTCTTT
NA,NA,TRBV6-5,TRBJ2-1,CASSYLGGTQYNEQFF,TGTGCCAGCAGTTACCTCGGGGGAACCCAGTACAATGAGCAGTTCTTC
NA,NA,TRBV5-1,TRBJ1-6,CASSLLQGDNSPLHF,TGCGCCAGCAGCTTGCTCCAGGGCGACAATTCACCCCTCCACTTT
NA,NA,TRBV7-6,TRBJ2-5,CASSLAGGPRETQYF,TGTGCCAGCAGCTTAGCGGGGGGGCCGCGCGAGACCCAGTACTTC
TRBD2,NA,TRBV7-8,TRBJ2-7,CASSPLAESYEQYF,TGTGCCAGCAGCCCACTAGCGGAGAGTTACGAGCAGTACTTC
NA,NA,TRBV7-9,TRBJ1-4,CASSRAMGEKLFF,TGTGCCAGCAGTCGAGCGATGGGTGAAAAACTGTTTTTT
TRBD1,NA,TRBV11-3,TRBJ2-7,CASSYGQGDYEQYF,TGTGCCAGCAGCTATGGACAGGGGGACTACGAGCAGTACTTC
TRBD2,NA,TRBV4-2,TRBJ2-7,CASSQDLGLAGAFAYEQYF,TGTGCCAGCAGCCAAGATCTGGGACTAGCGGGGGCCTTCGCCTACGAGCAGTACTTC
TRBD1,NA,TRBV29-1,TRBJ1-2,CSGKTGSGYGYTF,TGCAGCGGAAAGACAGGGTCCGGCTATGGCTACACCTTC
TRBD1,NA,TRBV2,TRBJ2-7,CASRRGTGGEGYEQYF,TGTGCCAGCAGACGGGGGACAGGGGGGGAAGGCTACGAGCAGTACTTC
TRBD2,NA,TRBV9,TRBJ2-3,CASSVYGGARVDTQYF,TGTGCCAGCAGCGTCTACGGGGGGGCCCGGGTAGATACGCAGTATTTT
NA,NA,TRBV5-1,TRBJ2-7,CASSEGGIYEQYF,TGCGCCAGCAGCGAAGGGGGAATCTACGAGCAGTACTTC
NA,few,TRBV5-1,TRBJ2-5,CASKVDGGRLTETQYF,TGCGCCAGCAAGGTAGACGGGGGGCGGTTAACAGAGACCCAGTACTTC
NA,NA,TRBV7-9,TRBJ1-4,CASSFSANEKLFF,TGTGCCAGCAGCTTCTCCGCTAATGAAAAACTGTTTTTT
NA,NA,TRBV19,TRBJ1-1,CASSIGASRDMNTEAFF,TGTGCCAGTAGTATTGGTGCGTCCAGGGACATGAACACTGAAGCTTTCTTT
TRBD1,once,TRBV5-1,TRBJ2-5,CASSIGTGWETQYF,TGCGCCAGCAGCATAGGGACAGGTTGGGAGACCCAGTACTTC
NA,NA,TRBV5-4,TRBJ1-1,CASSLGTANTEAFF,TGTGCCAGCAGCTTGGGGACAGCGAACACTGAAGCTTTCTTT
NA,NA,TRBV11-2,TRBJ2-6,CASSLDLAGANVLTF,TGTGCCAGCAGCTTAGATCTCGCTGGGGCCAACGTCCTGACTTTC